A selection of T cell receptor beta chains follows, all from one sample in a study of CXCR3-negative and CXCR3-positive naive CD8 T cells. Following a re-call of the 5' RACE reads, TCRdb has one entry per CDR3 protein and lacks DNA. The sample data list 8,000 to 10,000 distinct CDR3 sequences. Sample: naive CXCR3- CD8+ T cells from blood. These TCRs come from a human donor in good health. Some clones in this sample may be carry-over from other donors' samples. The CDR3 runs from the conserved cysteine through the conserved F or W. Rows give clone size only sometimes, using once, few, many, or a class for an expanded clone.

medium-sized	TRBJ1-1	TRBV15	18	CATSRDSFGATAWTEAFF
-	TRBJ2-7	TRBV6-6	14	CASSHLAGEHEQYF
medium-sized	TRBJ1-2	TRBV15	16	CATSRVVEDAGGGYTF
-	TRBJ2-7	TRBV28	15	CASSKRAGGPYEQYF
-	TRBJ1-1	TRBV2	13	CASRPKPVGEAFF
-	TRBJ1-2	TRBV21-1	12	CASSKPLEGYTF
-	TRBJ1-1	TRBV6-2/TRBV6-3	13	CASSYPGRTEAFF
-	TRBJ2-1	TRBV6-2/TRBV6-3	14	CASSYASSGDEQFF
-	TRBJ2-1	TRBV19	14	CASSIDRELGEQFF
medium-sized	TRBJ2-1	TRBV3-1	15	CASSQGLAGSIEQFF
medium-sized	TRBJ2-3	TRBV13	14	CASSLDLAGDTQYF
-	TRBJ2-1	TRBV6-1	12	CASRAGPNEQFF
medium-sized	TRBJ2-7	TRBV7-2	18	CASSLGAWEEGGGYEQYF